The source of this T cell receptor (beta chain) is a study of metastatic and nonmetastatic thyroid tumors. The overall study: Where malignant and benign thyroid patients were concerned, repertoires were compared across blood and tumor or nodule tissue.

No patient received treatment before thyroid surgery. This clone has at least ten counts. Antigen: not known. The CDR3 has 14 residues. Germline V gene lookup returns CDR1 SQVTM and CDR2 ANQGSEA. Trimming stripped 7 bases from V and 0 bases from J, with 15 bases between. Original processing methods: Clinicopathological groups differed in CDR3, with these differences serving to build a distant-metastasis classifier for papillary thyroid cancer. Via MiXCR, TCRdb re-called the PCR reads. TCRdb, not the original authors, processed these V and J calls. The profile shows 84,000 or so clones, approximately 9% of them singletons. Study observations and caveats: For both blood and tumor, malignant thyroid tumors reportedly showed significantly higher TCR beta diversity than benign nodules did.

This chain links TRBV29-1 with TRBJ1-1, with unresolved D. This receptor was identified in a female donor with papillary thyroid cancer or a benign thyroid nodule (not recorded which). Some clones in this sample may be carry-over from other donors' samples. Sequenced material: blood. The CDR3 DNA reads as TGCAGCGAGGTCCGAGGAAGGATGAACACTGAAGCTTTCTTT. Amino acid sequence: CSEVRGRMNTEAFF.